These 6 T cell receptor beta chains were all obtained from the same sample, sequenced in a study of CD8 T cells in Susac syndrome. Reverse transcription of roughly 0.5 to 1 ug RNA was performed with random hexamers. Each CDR3 protein gets one entry after TCRdb re-called the immunoSEQ multiplex PCR reads with MiXCR. The sample contains approximately 100,000 distinct CDR3 sequences, 92% of which appear only once. Sequencing input: CD8+ T cells from PBMCs. All receptors come from a human donor in good health.

This clonotype showed up just once. This chain links TRBV20-1 with TRBJ2-7; D not certain. The germline V gene has CDR1 DFQATT and CDR2 SNEGSKA (reference sequence). The CDR3 contains 16 residues. V was pared by 5 bases and J by 2 bases, with 22 bases between. The CDR3 reads CSARDRNHKLPYEQYF. CDR3 coding DNA: TGCAGTGCTCGCGATCGAAACCATAAACTCCCCTACGAGCAGTACTTC.

The chain has TRBV21-1 and TRBJ2-3. TRBV21-1 is a pseudogene. This CDR3 comprises 19 residues. CDR3 residues: CASSKRQHLVSASTDTQYF. CDR3 DNA sequence: TGTGCCAGCAGCAAACGGCAGCATCTCGTTAGTGCTAGCACAGATACGCAGTATTTT.

The chain combines TRBV6-5 with TRBJ2-5, with D perhaps TRBD2 (6 bases). Trimming left V 5 bases short and J 1 base short, with 20 bases between. CDR3 size: 17 residues. CDR1 is MNHEY, CDR2 SVGAGI, per germline. The chain's CDR3 is CASSLSSSGVRQETQYF. The CDR3 DNA is TGTGCCAGCAGTCTCTCGTCATCGGGGGTCCGCCAAGAGACCCAGTACTTC.

The chain links TRBV9 to TRBJ2-1; 10 nucleotides agree with TRBD2. The CDR3 runs 15 residues. CDR1 SGDLS and CDR2 YYNGEE come from the germline V gene. After removal of 0 bases from V and 4 bases from J, the junction contained 1 base not matched to a gene. The CDR3 DNA reads TGTGCCAGCAGCGTAGCAGCGGGAGGGTACAATGAGCAGTTCTTC. This codes for CASSVAAGGYNEQFF. Combining the CDR3 with reference TRBV9 and TRBJ2-1 gives the whole variable domain DSGVTQTPKHLITATGQRVTLRCSPRSGDLSVYWYQQSLDQGLQFLIQYYNGEERAKGNILERFSAQQFPDLHSELNLSSLELGDSALYFCASSVAAGGYNEQFFGPGTRLTVL.

This clonotype was observed a few times. V and J are TRBV23-1 and TRBJ2-5; D is tentatively TRBD1 or TRBD2 (5 bases each). TRBV23-1 is designated an ORF whose function remains uncertain. This CDR3 spans 15 amino acids. V gave up 0 bases and J gave up 3 bases, with 11 bases separating them. The CDR3 here is CASSQSASREETQYF. The CDR3 nucleotides are TGCGCCAGCAGTCAATCGGCTAGCAGGGAAGAGACCCAGTACTTC.

This clonotype showed up just once. The chain combines TRBV7-6 with TRBJ2-2, with a tentative D call TRBD2 (5 bases). Per the germline V gene, CDR1 is SGHVS and CDR2 is FNYEAQ. V dropped 8 bases and J dropped 6 bases, with 16 bases sitting between them. CDR3 length: 14 residues. The CDR3 loop reads CASALTDGAGELFF. Here the CDR3 DNA reads TGTGCCAGCGCACTGACGGACGGGGCCGGGGAGCTGTTTTTT.